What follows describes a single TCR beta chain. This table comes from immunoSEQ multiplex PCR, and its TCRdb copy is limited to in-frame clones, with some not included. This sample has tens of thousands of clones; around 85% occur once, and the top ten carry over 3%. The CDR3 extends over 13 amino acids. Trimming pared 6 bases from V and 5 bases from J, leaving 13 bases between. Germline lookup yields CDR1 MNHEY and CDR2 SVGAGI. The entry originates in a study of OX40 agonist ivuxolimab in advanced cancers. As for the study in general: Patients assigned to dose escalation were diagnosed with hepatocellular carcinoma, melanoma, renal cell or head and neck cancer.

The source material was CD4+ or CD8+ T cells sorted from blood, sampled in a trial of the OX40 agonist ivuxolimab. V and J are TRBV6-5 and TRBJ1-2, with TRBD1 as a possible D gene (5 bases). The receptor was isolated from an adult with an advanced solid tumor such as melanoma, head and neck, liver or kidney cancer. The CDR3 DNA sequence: TGTGCCAGCAGAAGCAGACAGCCTTATGGCTACACCTTC. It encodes CASRSRQPYGYTF.